Given below is one TCR beta chain in context. Its antigen is still unknown. The assay was immunoSEQ multiplex PCR, and TCRdb's table has in-frame clones only and misses some. The sample has 100,000 or so clones, about 85% seen once; the top ten hold 3% to 4%. The data were taken from a study of OX40 agonist ivuxolimab in advanced cancers. Broader study findings: In general, CD8+ T cells held more expanded clones than CD4+ did, on average.

The V and J ends lost 5 bases and 0 bases respectively, with 16 bases between them. Germline V gene lookup returns CDR1 MDHEN and CDR2 SYDVKM. This CDR3 has 17 amino acids. The receptor comes from an adult with an advanced solid tumor such as melanoma, head and neck, liver or kidney cancer. V is TRBV28 and J is TRBJ2-2, with D perhaps TRBD1 (6 bases). Source: CD4+ or CD8+ T cells sorted from blood, taken in a trial of the OX40 agonist ivuxolimab. DNA of the CDR3: TGTGCCAGCAGTCGGACAGTTGCCACGTCGAACACCGGGGAGCTGTTTTTT. It codes for CASSRTVATSNTGELFF.